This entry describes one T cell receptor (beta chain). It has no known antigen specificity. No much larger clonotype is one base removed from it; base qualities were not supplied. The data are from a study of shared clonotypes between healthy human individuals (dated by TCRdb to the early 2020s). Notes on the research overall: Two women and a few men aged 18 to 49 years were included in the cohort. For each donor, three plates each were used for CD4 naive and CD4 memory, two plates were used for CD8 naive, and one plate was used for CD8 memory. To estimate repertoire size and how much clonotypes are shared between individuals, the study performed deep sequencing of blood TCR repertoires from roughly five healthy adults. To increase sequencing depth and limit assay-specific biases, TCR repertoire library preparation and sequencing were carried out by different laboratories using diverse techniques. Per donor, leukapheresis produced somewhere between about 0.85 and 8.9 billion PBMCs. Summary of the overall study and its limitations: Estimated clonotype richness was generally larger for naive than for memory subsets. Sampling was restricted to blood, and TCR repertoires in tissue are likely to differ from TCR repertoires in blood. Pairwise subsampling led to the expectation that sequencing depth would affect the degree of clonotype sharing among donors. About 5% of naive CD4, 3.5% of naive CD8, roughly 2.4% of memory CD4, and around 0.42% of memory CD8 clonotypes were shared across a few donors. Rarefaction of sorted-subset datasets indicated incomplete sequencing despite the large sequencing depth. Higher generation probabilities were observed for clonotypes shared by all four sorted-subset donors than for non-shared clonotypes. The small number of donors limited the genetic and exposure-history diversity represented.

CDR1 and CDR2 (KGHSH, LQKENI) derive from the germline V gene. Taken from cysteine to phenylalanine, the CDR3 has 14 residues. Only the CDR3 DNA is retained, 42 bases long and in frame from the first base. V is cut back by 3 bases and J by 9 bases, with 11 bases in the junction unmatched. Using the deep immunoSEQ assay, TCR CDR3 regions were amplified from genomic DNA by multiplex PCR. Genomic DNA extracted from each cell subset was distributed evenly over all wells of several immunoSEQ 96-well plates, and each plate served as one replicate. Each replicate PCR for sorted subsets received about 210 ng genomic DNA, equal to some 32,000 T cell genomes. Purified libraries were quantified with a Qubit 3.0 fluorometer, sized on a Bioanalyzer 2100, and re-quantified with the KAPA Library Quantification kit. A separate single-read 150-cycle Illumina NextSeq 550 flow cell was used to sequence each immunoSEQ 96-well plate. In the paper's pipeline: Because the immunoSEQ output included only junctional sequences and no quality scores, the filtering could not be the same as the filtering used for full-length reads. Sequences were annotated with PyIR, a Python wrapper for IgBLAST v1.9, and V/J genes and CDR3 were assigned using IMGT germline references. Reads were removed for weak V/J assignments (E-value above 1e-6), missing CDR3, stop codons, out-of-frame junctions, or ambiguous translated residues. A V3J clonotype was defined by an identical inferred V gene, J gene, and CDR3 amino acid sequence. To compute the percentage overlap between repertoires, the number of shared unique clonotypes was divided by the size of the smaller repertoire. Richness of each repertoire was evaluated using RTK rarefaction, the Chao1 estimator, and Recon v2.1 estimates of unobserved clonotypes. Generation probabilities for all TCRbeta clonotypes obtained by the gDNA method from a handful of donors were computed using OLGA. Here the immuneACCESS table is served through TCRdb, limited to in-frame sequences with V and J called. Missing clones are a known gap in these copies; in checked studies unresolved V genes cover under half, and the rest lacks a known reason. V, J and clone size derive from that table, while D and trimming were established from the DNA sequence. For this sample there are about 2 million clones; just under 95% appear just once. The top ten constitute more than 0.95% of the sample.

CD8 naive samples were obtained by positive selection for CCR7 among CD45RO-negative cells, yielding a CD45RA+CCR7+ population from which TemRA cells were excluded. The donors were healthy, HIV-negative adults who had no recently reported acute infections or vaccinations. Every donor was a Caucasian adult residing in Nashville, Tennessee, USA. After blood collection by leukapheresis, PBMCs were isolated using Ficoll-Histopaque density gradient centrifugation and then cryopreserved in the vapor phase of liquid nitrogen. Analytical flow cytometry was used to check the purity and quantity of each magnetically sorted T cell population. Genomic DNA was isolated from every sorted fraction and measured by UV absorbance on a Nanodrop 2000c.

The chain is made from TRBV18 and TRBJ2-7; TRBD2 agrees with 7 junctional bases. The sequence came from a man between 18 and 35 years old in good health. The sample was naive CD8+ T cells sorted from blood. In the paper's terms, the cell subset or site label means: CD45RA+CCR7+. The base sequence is TGTGCCAGCTCACCTCGGGAGGAAGGCCGTGGGCAGTACTTC. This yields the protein CASSPREEGRGQYF.